Below, one T cell receptor (beta chain) is given with its context. This clonotype has only a few counts. Its antigen is not yet known. Base qualities are missing; no much larger clone stands one base away. The junction carries 18 bases between V and J, which are trimmed by 2 bases and 8 bases respectively. The CDR3 covers 16 residues, taking in both the cysteine and the phenylalanine. The DNA shown is the 48-base CDR3, in frame from base 1. CDR1 and CDR2, looked up from the germline V gene, are SGHTA and FQGNSA. This record belongs to a study (dated by TCRdb to 2013 to 2016). With respect to the entire study: The study examined whether tumor-infiltrating Tregs in breast cancer are drawn from blood Tregs or arise in situ by conversion from other CD4+ T cell subsets.

The Miltenyi Naive CD4+ T Cell Isolation kit was used to purify naive CD4+ T cells, and Tregs were depleted with CD25 microbeads. Tregs, naive and memory CD4+ T cells from tumor, blood and ipsilateral draining lymph nodes of five or six breast cancer patients underwent full-length TCR alpha and beta sequencing. Tumor tissue and lymph nodes obtained from ipsilateral axillary dissection were perfused with PBS, minced and then digested with collagenase I and hyaluronidase. Sorted cell populations were confirmed by FACS to exceed 90% purity. Full-length TCR variable regions were amplified by 5' RACE PCR with constant-region reverse primers, followed by semi-nested PCR with Nested Universal Primer A. Using the ReliaPrep RNA Cell Miniprep System, total RNA was extracted, and the SMARTer RACE 5'/3' Kit was then used to reverse transcribe the RNA into 5'RACE-ready cDNA. An Illumina MiSeq was used to sequence the full-length TCR alpha and beta libraries, which had been barcoded with multiplex adaptors. Per the original workflow: For each of nine subset-tissue groups, sequencing data from the five patients were pooled, and the groups were compared by unsupervised clustering of TCR gene usage. Repertoire similarity was calculated with the Morisita-Horn index, weighting shared sequences by their contribution to each repertoire. The public reads were run again by TCRdb, first through fastp at Q25 and then through MiXCR, and only productive beta chains were kept. Merged by CDR3 protein, the rows form single entries marked with the most common genes and DNA. These V and J calls derive from TCRdb rather than the authors' analysis. This sample is represented by roughly 50,000 distinct CDR3 sequences; roughly 22% of them were singletons. 2.5% to 4% of the sample is taken by the ten largest.

Broad study findings and their caveats: The greatest overlap of tumor-infiltrating Treg TCR alpha and beta sequences was with tumor naive CD4+ T cells, followed next by blood naive CD4+ T cells. The larger-cohort validation was restricted to a single TCR beta V-J rearrangement rather than whole repertoires. Tumor memory CD4+ T cell TCR gene usage was found to cluster with blood and lymph node memory CD4+ cells and with lymph node naive CD4+ cells.

This TCR derives from a female donor with breast cancer. Sequencing used tumor-infiltrating naive CD4+ T cells sorted from the breast tumor. The label giving this sample's cell subset or site can be read as: naive CD4+ T cells, CD4+CD45RA+CD25-. The rearrangement joined TRBV7-2 to TRBJ1-4; a tentative D match to TRBD1 spans 5 bases. The CDR3 protein sequence reads: CASSLSLPGYKEKLFF. The DNA sequence is given as TGTGCCAGCAGCTTAAGCCTGCCAGGGTATAAGGAAAAACTGTTTTTT.